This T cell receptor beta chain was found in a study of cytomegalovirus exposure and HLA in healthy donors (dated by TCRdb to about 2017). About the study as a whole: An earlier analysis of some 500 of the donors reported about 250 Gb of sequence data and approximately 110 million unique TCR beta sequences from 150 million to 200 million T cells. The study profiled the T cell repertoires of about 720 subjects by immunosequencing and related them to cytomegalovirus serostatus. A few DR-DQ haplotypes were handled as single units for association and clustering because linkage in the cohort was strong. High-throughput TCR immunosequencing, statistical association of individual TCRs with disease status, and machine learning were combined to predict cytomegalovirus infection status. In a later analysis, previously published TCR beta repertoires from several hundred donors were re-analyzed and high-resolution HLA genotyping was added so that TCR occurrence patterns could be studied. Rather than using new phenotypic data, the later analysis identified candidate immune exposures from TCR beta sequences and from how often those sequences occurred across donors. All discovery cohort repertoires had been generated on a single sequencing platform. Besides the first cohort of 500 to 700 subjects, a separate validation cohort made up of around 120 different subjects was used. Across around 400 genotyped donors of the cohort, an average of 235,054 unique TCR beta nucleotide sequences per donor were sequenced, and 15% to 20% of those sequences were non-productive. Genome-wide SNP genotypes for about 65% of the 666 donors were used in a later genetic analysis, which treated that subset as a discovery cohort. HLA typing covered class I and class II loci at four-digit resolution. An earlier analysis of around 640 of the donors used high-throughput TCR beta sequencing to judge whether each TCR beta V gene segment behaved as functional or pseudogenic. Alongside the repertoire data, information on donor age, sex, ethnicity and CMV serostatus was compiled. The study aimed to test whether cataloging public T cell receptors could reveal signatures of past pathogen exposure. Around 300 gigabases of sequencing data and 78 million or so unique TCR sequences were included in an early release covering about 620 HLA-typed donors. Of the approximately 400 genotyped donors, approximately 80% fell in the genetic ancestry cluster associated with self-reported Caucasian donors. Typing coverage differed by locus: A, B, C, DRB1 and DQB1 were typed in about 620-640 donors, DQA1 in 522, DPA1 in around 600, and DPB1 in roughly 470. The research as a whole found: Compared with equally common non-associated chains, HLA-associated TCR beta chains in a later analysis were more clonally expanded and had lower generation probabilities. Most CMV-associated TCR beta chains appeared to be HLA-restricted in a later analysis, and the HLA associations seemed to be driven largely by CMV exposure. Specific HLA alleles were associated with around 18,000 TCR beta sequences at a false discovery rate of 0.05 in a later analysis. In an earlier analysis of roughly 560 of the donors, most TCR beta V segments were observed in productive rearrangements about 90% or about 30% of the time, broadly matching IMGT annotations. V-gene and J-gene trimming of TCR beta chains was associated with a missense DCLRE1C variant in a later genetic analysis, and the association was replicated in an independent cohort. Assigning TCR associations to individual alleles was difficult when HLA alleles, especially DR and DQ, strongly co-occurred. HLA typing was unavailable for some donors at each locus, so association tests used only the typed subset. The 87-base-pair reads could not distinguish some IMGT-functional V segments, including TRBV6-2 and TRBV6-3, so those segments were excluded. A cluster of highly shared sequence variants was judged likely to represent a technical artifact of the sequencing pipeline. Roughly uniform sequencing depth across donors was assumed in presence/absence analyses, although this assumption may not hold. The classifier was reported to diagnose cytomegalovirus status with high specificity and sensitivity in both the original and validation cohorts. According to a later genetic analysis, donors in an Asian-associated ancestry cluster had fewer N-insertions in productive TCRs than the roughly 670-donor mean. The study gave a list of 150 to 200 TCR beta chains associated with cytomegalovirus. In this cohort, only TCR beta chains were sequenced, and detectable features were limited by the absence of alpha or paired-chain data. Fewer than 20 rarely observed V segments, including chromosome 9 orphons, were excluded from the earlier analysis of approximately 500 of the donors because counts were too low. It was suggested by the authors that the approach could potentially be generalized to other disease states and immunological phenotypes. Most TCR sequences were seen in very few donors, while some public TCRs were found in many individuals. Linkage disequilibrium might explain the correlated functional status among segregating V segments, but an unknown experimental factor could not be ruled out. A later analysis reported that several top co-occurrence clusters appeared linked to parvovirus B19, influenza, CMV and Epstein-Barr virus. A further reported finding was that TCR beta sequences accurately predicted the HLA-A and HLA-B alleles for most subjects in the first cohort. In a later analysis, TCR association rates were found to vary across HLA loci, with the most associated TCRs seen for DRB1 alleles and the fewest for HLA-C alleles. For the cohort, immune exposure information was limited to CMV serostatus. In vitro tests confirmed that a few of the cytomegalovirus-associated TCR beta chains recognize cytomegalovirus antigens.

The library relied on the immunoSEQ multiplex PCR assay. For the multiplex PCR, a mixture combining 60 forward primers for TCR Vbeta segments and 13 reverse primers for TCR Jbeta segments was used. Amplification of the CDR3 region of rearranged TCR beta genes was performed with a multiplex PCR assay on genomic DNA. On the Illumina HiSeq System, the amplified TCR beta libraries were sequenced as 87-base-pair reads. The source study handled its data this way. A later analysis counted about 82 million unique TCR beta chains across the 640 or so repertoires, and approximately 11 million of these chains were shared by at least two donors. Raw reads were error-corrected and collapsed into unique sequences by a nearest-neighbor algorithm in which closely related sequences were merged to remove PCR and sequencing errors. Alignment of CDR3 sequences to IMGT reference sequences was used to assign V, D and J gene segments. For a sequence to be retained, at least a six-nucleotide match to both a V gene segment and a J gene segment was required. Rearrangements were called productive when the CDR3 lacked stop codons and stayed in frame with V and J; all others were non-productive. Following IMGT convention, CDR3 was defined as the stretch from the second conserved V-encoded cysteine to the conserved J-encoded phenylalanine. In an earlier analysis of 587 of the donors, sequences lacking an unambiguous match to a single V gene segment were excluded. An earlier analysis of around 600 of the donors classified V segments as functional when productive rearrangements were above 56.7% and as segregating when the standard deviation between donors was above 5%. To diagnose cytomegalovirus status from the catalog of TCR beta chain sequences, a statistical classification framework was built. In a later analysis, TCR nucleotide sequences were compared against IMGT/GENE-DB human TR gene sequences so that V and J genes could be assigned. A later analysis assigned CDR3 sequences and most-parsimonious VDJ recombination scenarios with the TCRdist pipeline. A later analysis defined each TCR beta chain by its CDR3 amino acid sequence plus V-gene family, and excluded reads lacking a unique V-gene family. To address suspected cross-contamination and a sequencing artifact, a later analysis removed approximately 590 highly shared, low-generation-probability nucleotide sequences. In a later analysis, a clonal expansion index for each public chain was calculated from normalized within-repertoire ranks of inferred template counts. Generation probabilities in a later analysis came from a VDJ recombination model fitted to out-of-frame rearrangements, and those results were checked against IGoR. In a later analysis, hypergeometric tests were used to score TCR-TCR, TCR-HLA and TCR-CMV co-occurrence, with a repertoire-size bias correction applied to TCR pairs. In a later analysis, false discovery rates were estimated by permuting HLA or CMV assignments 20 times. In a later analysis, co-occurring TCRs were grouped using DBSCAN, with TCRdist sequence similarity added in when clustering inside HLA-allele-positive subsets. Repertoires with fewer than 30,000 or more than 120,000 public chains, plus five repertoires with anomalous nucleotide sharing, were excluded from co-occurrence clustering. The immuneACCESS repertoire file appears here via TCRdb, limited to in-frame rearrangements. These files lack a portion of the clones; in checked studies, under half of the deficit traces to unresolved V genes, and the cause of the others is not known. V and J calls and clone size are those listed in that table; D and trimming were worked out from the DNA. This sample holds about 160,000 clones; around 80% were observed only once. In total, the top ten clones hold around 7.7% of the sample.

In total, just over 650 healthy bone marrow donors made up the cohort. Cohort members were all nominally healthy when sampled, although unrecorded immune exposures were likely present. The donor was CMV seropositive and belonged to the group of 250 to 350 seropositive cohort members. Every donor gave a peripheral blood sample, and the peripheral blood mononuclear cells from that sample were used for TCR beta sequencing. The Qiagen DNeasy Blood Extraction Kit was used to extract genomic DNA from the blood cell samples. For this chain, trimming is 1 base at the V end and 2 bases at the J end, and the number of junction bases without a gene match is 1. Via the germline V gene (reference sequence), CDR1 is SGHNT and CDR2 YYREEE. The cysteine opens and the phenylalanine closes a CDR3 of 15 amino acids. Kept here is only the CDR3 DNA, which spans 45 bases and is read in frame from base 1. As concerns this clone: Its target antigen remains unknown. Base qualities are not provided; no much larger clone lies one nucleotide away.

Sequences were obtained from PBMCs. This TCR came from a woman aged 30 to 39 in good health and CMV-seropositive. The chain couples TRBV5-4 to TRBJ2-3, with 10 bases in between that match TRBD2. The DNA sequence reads TGTGCCAGCAGCTTGACTAGCGGGATCACAGATACGCAGTATTTT. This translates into CASSLTSGITDTQYF.